This T cell receptor beta chain was retrieved from a study of cytomegalovirus exposure and HLA in healthy donors. Although they were nominally healthy when sampled, donors likely had unrecorded immune exposures. From germline, CDR1 is LGHNA and CDR2 YSLEER. The CDR3 consists of 15 residues. The ends were cut back, 0 bases at V and 7 bases at J, with 16 bases in the middle. A multiplex PCR was run with 60 Vbeta primers and 13 Jbeta primers. Sequencing was performed with immunoSEQ multiplex PCR; in TCRdb, only in-frame clones are kept and a portion is missing. The table lists over 150,000 clones, over 80% of them singletons. Findings of the study overall: The authors listed approximately 150 TCR beta chains as cytomegalovirus-associated. About 87% or about 30% of the time was how often most TCR beta V segments were productive, according to an earlier analysis.

In its sample, this clone was seen a few times. Its antigen is unidentified. The source is a man aged 50-59 years in good health and CMV-seronegative. Material: PBMCs. The gene calls are TRBV4-3 and TRBJ2-7; D unclear. The CDR3: CASSQDRYYSGEQYF. CDR3 coding DNA: TGCGCCAGCAGCCAAGATCGGTACTATTCCGGGGAGCAGTACTTC.